A selection of T cell receptor beta chains follows, all from one sample in a study of CD8 T cells in Susac syndrome. TCRdb itself ran the immunoSEQ multiplex PCR reads through MiXCR, one entry per CDR3 protein. The profile shows 150,000 to 190,000 distinct CDR3 sequences, roughly 94% of them singletons. The sequenced material came from CD8+ T cells from PBMCs. The receptors stem from a human donor with multiple sclerosis. Both conserved end residues are part of each CDR3. Fields, in order: J gene, V gene, D gene, clone size, CDR3 protein, CDR3 DNA. D genes are given only for firm matches. Size is omitted from some rows. Given values are once, few, many or a class for expanded clones.

j_call: TRBJ2-7
v_call: TRBV9
d_call: -
clone_size: -
cdr3_aa: CASSVAEGKSEQYF
cdr3_nt: TGTGCCAGCAGCGTAGCAGAAGGGAAAAGCGAGCAGTACTTC

j_call: TRBJ1-6
v_call: TRBV4-1
d_call: -
clone_size: -
cdr3_aa: CASSQKGPNSPLHF
cdr3_nt: TGCGCCAGCAGCCAAAAGGGCCCTAATTCACCCCTCCACTTT

j_call: TRBJ1-1
v_call: TRBV7-6
d_call: -
clone_size: -
cdr3_aa: CASSEDGGNTEAFF
cdr3_nt: TGTGCCAGCAGCGAAGACGGAGGGAACACTGAAGCTTTCTTT

j_call: TRBJ2-6
v_call: TRBV19
d_call: -
clone_size: -
cdr3_aa: CASSMTGTGANVLTF
cdr3_nt: TGTGCCAGTAGTATGACGGGGACTGGGGCCAACGTCCTGACTTTC

j_call: TRBJ1-2
v_call: TRBV24-1
d_call: -
clone_size: -
cdr3_aa: CATSDKSLGYGYTF
cdr3_nt: TGTGCCACCAGTGACAAGAGTCTGGGTTATGGCTACACCTTC

j_call: TRBJ2-5
v_call: TRBV27
d_call: -
clone_size: -
cdr3_aa: CASSLRANRETQYF
cdr3_nt: TGTGCCAGCAGTCTCAGGGCCAATAGGGAGACCCAGTACTTC

j_call: TRBJ1-3
v_call: TRBV2
d_call: -
clone_size: -
cdr3_aa: CASWSSGNTIYF
cdr3_nt: TGTGCCAGCTGGAGCTCTGGAAACACCATATATTTT

j_call: TRBJ1-1
v_call: TRBV12-3/TRBV12-4
d_call: -
clone_size: -
cdr3_aa: CASSLRGRYMNTEAFF
cdr3_nt: TGTGCCAGCAGTTTAAGGGGGAGATACATGAACACTGAAGCTTTCTTT

j_call: TRBJ1-2
v_call: TRBV29-1
d_call: -
clone_size: -
cdr3_aa: CSVIARDGYTF
cdr3_nt: TGCAGCGTTATAGCGAGGGATGGCTACACCTTC

j_call: TRBJ2-4
v_call: TRBV6-6
d_call: -
clone_size: once
cdr3_aa: CASSYSEGDLIQYF
cdr3_nt: TGTGCCAGCAGTTACTCAGAGGGCGACCTCATTCAGTACTTC

j_call: TRBJ2-1
v_call: TRBV20-1
d_call: -
clone_size: -
cdr3_aa: CSAPSPGHPYNEQFF
cdr3_nt: TGCAGTGCTCCTTCCCCGGGACATCCCTACAATGAGCAGTTCTTC

j_call: TRBJ2-3
v_call: TRBV12-3/TRBV12-4
d_call: TRBD1
clone_size: -
cdr3_aa: CASSSSLGQGTDTQYF
cdr3_nt: TGTGCCAGCAGTTCGTCCTTGGGACAGGGCACAGATACGCAGTATTTT

j_call: TRBJ1-2
v_call: TRBV27
d_call: -
clone_size: once
cdr3_aa: CASMDSAYGYTF
cdr3_nt: TGTGCCAGCATGGACAGTGCCTATGGCTACACCTTC

j_call: TRBJ2-1
v_call: TRBV28
d_call: -
clone_size: -
cdr3_aa: CASSWWTDGSYNEQFF
cdr3_nt: TGTGCCAGCAGTTGGTGGACCGACGGTTCCTACAATGAGCAGTTCTTC

j_call: TRBJ2-1
v_call: TRBV5-6
d_call: -
clone_size: -
cdr3_aa: CASSLPPFTDLYNEQFF
cdr3_nt: TGTGCCAGCAGCTTGCCCCCTTTTACCGACCTATACAATGAGCAGTTCTTC

j_call: TRBJ1-6
v_call: TRBV20-1
d_call: -
clone_size: -
cdr3_aa: CSARDRAAYNSPLHF
cdr3_nt: TGCAGTGCTAGGGACCGGGCCGCATATAATTCACCCCTCCACTTT

j_call: TRBJ2-3
v_call: TRBV27
d_call: -
clone_size: -
cdr3_aa: CASSTRRGSTDTQYF
cdr3_nt: TGTGCCAGCAGTACCAGACGGGGTAGCACAGATACGCAGTATTTT

j_call: TRBJ2-4
v_call: TRBV20-1
d_call: -
clone_size: few
cdr3_aa: CSAPGGLAKNIQYF
cdr3_nt: TGCAGTGCTCCCGGGGGGCTAGCCAAAAACATTCAGTACTTC

j_call: TRBJ2-7
v_call: TRBV12-5
d_call: -
clone_size: few
cdr3_aa: CASGGGSYEQYF
cdr3_nt: TGTGCTAGTGGAGGGGGGAGCTACGAGCAGTACTTC

j_call: TRBJ2-1
v_call: TRBV4-1
d_call: -
clone_size: -
cdr3_aa: CASSQTPSRVDNEQFF
cdr3_nt: TGCGCCAGCAGCCAAACCCCATCCCGGGTGGACAATGAGCAGTTCTTC

j_call: TRBJ1-1
v_call: TRBV27
d_call: TRBD1
clone_size: once
cdr3_aa: CASSLRDRGTEAFF
cdr3_nt: TGTGCCAGCAGTTTAAGGGACAGGGGAACTGAAGCTTTCTTT

j_call: TRBJ1-1
v_call: TRBV7-6
d_call: TRBD1
clone_size: -
cdr3_aa: CASSLVMDRGPPFRGHTEAFF
cdr3_nt: TGTGCCAGCAGCTTAGTTATGGACAGGGGGCCCCCGTTTCGAGGACACACTGAAGCTTTCTTT

j_call: TRBJ2-1
v_call: TRBV9
d_call: -
clone_size: once
cdr3_aa: CASSVAGGPYNEQFF
cdr3_nt: TGTGCCAGCAGCGTAGCTGGCGGCCCCTACAATGAGCAGTTCTTC